This T cell receptor beta chain was captured by sequencing in a study of beta chain features in type 1 diabetes. At the level of the study: Age, gender and cell yields were alike across patients and healthy donors. General study results and limits: Equally in patients and controls, shorter templates might have been favored by PCR. TCRB CDR3s were moderately but significantly shorter in Type 1 diabetes patients in all four CD4+ subsets.

As for this clone: As yet, its antigen is unknown.

Expressed TCRB transcripts got sequenced, as all isolated RNA was reverse transcribed. Sequencing used immunoSEQ multiplex PCR; TCRdb keeps in-frame clones, though not all of them. Of about 270,000 clones in the sample, 13% to 15% were seen once. Germline CDR1 MNHEY, CDR2 SVGAGI. The CDR3 has 14 amino acids. Trimming removed 5 bases from V and 3 bases from J, with 14 bases in between. The clonotype originates from a woman aged 40-49 years in good health. V gene TRBV6-5 combines with J gene TRBJ2-7, with D perhaps matching TRBD2 (5 bases). Sequencing was carried out using naive CD4+ T cells from blood. Here the CDR3 reads CASSPGRRYYEQYF. CDR3 DNA sequence: TGTGCCAGCAGTCCCGGGCGGAGGTACTACGAGCAGTACTTC.